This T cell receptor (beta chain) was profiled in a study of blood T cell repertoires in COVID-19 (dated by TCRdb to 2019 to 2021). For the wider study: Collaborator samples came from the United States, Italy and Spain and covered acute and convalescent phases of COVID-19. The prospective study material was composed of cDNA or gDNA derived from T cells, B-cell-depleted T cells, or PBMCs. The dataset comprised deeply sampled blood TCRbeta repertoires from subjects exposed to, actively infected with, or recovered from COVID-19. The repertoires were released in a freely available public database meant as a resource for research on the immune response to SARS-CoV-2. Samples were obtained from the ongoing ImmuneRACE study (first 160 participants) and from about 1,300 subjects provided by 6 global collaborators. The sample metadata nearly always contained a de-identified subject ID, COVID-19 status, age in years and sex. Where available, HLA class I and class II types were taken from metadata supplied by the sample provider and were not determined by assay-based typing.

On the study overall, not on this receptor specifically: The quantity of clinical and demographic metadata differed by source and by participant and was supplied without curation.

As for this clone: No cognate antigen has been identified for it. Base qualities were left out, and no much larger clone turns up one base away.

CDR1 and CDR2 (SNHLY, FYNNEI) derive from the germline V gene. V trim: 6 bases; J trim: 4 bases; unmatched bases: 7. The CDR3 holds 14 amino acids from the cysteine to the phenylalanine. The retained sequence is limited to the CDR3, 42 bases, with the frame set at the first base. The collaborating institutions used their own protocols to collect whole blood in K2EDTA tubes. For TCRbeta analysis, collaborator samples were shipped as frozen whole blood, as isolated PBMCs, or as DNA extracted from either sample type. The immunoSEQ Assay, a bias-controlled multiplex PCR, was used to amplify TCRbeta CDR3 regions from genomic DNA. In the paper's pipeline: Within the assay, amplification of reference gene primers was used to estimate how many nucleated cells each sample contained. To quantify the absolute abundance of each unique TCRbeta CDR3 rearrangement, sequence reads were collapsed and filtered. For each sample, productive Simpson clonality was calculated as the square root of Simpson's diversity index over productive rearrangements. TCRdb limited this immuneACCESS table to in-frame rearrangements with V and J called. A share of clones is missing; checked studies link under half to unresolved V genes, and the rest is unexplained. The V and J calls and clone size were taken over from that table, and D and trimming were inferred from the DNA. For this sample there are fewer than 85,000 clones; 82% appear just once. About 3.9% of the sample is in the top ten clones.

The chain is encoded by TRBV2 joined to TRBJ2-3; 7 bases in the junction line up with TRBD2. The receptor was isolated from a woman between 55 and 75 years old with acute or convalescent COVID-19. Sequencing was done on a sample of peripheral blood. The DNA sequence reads TGTGCCAGCAGCCAAGGGGAGGGGCCAGATACGCAGTATTTT. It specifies CASSQGEGPDTQYF. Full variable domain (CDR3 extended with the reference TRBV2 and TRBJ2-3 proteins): EPEVTQTPSHQVTQMGQEVILRCVPISNHLYFYWYRQILGQKVEFLVSFYNNEISEKSEIFDDQFSVERPDGSNFTLKIRSTKLEDSAMYFCASSQGEGPDTQYFGPGTRLTVL.